Below, 17 T cell receptor beta chains from the same sample are listed, as sequenced in a study of T-cell memory formation after mild COVID-19. One entry per CDR3 protein, called by TCRdb with MiXCR from the 5' RACE reads. The table lists fewer than 700,000 distinct CDR3 sequences, roughly 17% of them singletons, with about 12% in the top ten. Sequenced sample: PBMCs or a T cell subset sorted from them (not recorded which). These receptors were taken from an adult woman who had mild COVID-19 (a few samples of this study predate the infection). Cell type and time point are not known.

The chain is built from TRBV5-4 and TRBJ2-1, with 10 bases that match TRBD2. Germline V gene data show CDR1 as SGHNT and CDR2 as YYREEE (reference sequence). With V trimmed by 1 base and J by 6 bases, 7 bases remained unmatched. The CDR3 length is 16 residues. CDR3 residues: CASSLYPSGRGNEQFF. The CDR3 DNA reads TGTGCCAGCAGCTTGTATCCTAGCGGGAGAGGCAATGAGCAGTTCTTC. Based on the CDR3 plus reference TRBV5-4 and TRBJ2-1, the full variable domain is ETGVTQSPTHLIKTRGQQVTLRCSSQSGHNTVSWYQQALGQGPQFIFQYYREEENGRGNFPPRFSGLQFPNYSSELNVNALELDDSALYLCASSLYPSGRGNEQFFGPGTRLTVL.

V and J are TRBV4-1 and TRBJ2-7; a possible D gene is TRBD1 (5 bases). V lost 4 bases and J lost 2, with 12 bases in between. There are 14 residues in the CDR3. Germline lookup yields CDR1 MGHRA and CDR2 YSYEKL. The CDR3 is CASSLRALAYEQYF. The CDR3 DNA follows: TGCGCCAGCAGCCTCAGGGCCCTAGCCTACGAGCAGTACTTC.

CDR3 coding DNA: TGCAGTGCCTTAGCGGGGGGAAACTACGAGCAGTACTTC. Translation: CSALAGGNYEQYF. The gene calls are TRBV20-1 and TRBJ2-7; TRBD2 matches at 10 bases. V lost 6 bases and J lost 3; bases outside the gene matches: 5. The germline V gene encodes CDR1 DFQATT and CDR2 SNEGSKA (reference sequence). This CDR3 comprises 13 residues.

The rearrangement uses TRBV2 and TRBJ1-2, with D unresolved. Trimming took 4 bases from V and 8 from J, leaving 23 bases between them. Germline-derived CDR1 and CDR2 are SNHLY and FYNNEI. This CDR3 is 16 amino acids long. The CDR3 is CASSALRPWEDKGYTF. CDR3 in DNA: TGTGCCAGCAGTGCGTTACGACCGTGGGAAGATAAGGGCTACACCTTC.

This clonotype was seen a few times. The chain recombines TRBV5-1 with TRBJ1-2; no definite D call. The germline V gene has CDR1 SGHRS and CDR2 YFSETQ. Trimming left V 0 bases short and J 7 bases short, with 16 bases between. The CDR3 is 15 amino acids. This CDR3 reads CASSLAGLGLLGYTF. CDR3 bases: TGCGCCAGCAGCTTGGCCGGGCTGGGATTACTTGGCTACACCTTC.

This clonotype was seen a handful of times. V is TRBV20-1 and J is TRBJ2-3; 9 nucleotides align to TRBD2. This CDR3 is built from 15 residues. Trimming cost V 0 bases and J 10 bases; bases outside gene matches: 11. Germline CDR1 is DFQATT and CDR2 is SNEGSKA (reference sequence). The chain's CDR3 is CSARDGGTSPEAQYF. As DNA, the CDR3 is TGCAGTGCTAGAGATGGGGGGACTAGCCCCGAGGCGCAGTATTTT.

Of note for this clonotype: Its ends do not fully match the called genes, so a read error is possible. The chain has TRBV3-1 and TRBJ2-3; D unresolved. The V gene's germline CDR1 is LGHDT and CDR2 YNNKEL (reference sequence). This CDR3 has 12 amino acids. CDR3 coding DNA: TGTGCCAGCAGCCAAGCGGCCTCCCATAGTATTTTT. Its translation is CASSQAASHSIF.

CDR3 DNA: TGTGCCAGCAGTTTTTGGGGCCCGCGAACTGAAGCTTTCTTT. Its translation is CASSFWGPRTEAFF. The rearrangement links TRBV12-3 or TRBV12-4 to TRBJ1-1; a possible D gene is TRBD1 (5 bases). V shed 3 bases and J shed 5 bases, with 13 bases lying between them. The CDR3 covers 14 residues.

This clonotype was counted ten times or more. The rearrangement joins TRBV4-3 to TRBJ2-7, with D uncertain. This CDR3 is built from 16 residues. V was cut by 0 bases and J by 0 bases, with 12 bases left in between. Germline CDR1 reads LGHNA; CDR2 reads YSLEER. CDR3: CASSQDYGVSSYEQYF. The CDR3 DNA sequence: TGCGCCAGCAGCCAAGATTATGGCGTGAGCTCCTACGAGCAGTACTTC.

There are many counts of this clonotype. The chain uses TRBV27 and TRBJ2-7; possibly TRBD2 for D (5 bases). CDR1 and CDR2 (germline): MNHEY, SMNVEV (reference sequence). The CDR3 loop spans 14 amino acids. Trimming stripped 2 bases from V and 1 base from J, with 9 bases between. CDR3 sequence reads: CASSLGGHSYEQYF. The CDR3 coding sequence is TGTGCCAGCAGTTTAGGCGGGCATTCCTACGAGCAGTACTTC.

Only a few counts were recorded for this clonotype. The rearrangement uses TRBV20-1 and TRBJ2-7; 7 bases are a match to TRBD2. The J segment lost 3 bases and the V segment lost 0 bases, leaving 8 bases of the junction unmatched. Germline CDR1 DFQATT, CDR2 SNEGSKA (reference sequence). The CDR3 has 15 amino acids. DNA for the CDR3: TGCAGTGCTAGAGATCGTCTAGCGGTAGACTACGAGCAGTACTTC. Its translation is CSARDRLAVDYEQYF.

This clonotype was seen a few times. The chain couples TRBV6-2 or TRBV6-3 to TRBJ2-3; D remains ambiguous. Trimming removed 2 bases from V and 10 bases from J, with 13 bases in between. The CDR3 is 13 residues long. CDR1 MNHEY and CDR2 SVGEGT come from the germline V gene. CDR3 loop: CASSYPRLWAQYF. DNA of the CDR3: TGTGCCAGCAGTTACCCAAGACTTTGGGCGCAGTATTTT.

This clonotype was observed many times. The chain employs TRBV5-1 and TRBJ1-1; D is possibly TRBD1 (6 bases). The germline V and J ends were trimmed by 4 bases and 0 bases, with 10 bases remaining between them. The CDR3 runs 14 residues. Germline V CDR1 and CDR2: SGHRS, YFSETQ. CDR3 bases: TGCGCCAGCAGCCAACAGGGTTTGAACACTGAAGCTTTCTTT. It specifies CASSQQGLNTEAFF.

This chain connects TRBV27 to TRBJ2-3; weak D call: TRBD2 (5 bases). CDR1 is MNHEY and CDR2 is SMNVEV in the germline V gene (reference sequence). The V and J ends lost 6 bases and 2 bases respectively, with 15 bases between them. The CDR3 consists of 15 residues. The CDR3: CASSTIRDSTDTQYF. CDR3 nucleotides: TGTGCCAGCAGCACTATCCGGGATTCCACAGATACGCAGTATTTT.

The genes are TRBV29-1 and TRBJ1-2; possibly TRBD1 for D (5 bases). The CDR3 length is 12 residues. Trimming shortened V by 6 bases and J by 4 bases, and 12 bases separated the two germline ends. CDR1 is SQVTM, CDR2 ANQGSEA, per germline. CDR3 loop: CSVGAGGYGYTF. For the CDR3, the DNA is TGCAGCGTCGGGGCGGGGGGCTATGGCTACACCTTC.

This chain joins TRBV5-1 and TRBJ2-5, with a tentative D call TRBD1 (6 bases). The V gene's germline CDR1 is SGHRS and CDR2 YFSETQ. The CDR3 runs 14 residues. Trimming pared 4 bases from V and 1 base from J, leaving 11 bases between. CDR3 in amino acids: CASSRDTSQETQYF. For the CDR3, the DNA is TGCGCCAGCAGCCGGGACACCTCCCAAGAGACCCAGTACTTC. Supplemented by reference TRBV5-1 and TRBJ2-5, the full variable domain reads KAGVTQTPRYLIKTRGQQVTLSCSPISGHRSVSWYQQTPGQGLQFLFEYFSETQRNKGNFPGRFSGRQFSNSRSEMNVSTLELGDSALYLCASSRDTSQETQYFGPGTRLLVL.

The chain couples TRBV9 to TRBJ1-5; the D is unclear. This CDR3 contains 15 residues. With 0 bases removed from V and 0 bases from J, the gap between germline ends came to 7 bases. Germline CDR1 is SGDLS and CDR2 is YYNGEE. CDR3 coding DNA: TGTGCCAGCAGCGTAGGTATAACTAGCAATCAGCCCCAGCATTTT. It specifies CASSVGITSNQPQHF.